A single T cell receptor (beta chain) is shown here with its context. What it recognizes is unknown. This sample stems from a study of OX40 agonist ivuxolimab in advanced cancers. Background on the study: Every 2 weeks, patients received ivuxolimab intravenously, dosed at 0.01 to 10 mg/kg. Study-wide results and caveats: Also present in some nonresponders was a low level of normalized T-cell clonal expansion. Averaged across samples, CD8+ T cells carried more expanded clones than CD4+ did.

The timepoints at which blood was sampled were baseline, cycle 4 day 1, and cycle 7 day 1. Data came from immunoSEQ multiplex PCR; TCRdb stores just in-frame clones and leaves some out. This sample has about 27,000 clones, with less than 85% found just once. Germline-derived CDR1 and CDR2 are SGHRS and YFSETQ. The J segment lost 5 bases and the V segment lost 2 bases, leaving 16 bases of the junction unmatched. The CDR3 is 18 residues long. This specimen was CD4+ or CD8+ T cells sorted from blood, taken in a trial of the OX40 agonist ivuxolimab. The gene calls are TRBV5-1 and TRBJ1-5; 7 nucleotides agree with TRBD1. This receptor was taken from an adult with an advanced solid tumor such as melanoma, head and neck, liver or kidney cancer. CDR3 bases: TGCGCCAGCAGCTTTAGACAGGGAAGGGTGGGAGTACATCAGCCCCAGCATTTT. It specifies CASSFRQGRVGVHQPQHF.